The rows below give T cell receptor beta chains drawn from one sample of a study of shared clonotypes between healthy human individuals. Assay used: immunoSEQ multiplex PCR; TCRdb lists only in-frame clones, some missing. The sample lists about 2 million clones, 95% occurring once. Sequenced: naive CD4+ T cells sorted from blood. The receptors come from a man younger than 35 in good health. The CDR3 runs from the conserved cysteine through the conserved F or W. D genes are given only for firm matches. A row's size may be missing; if present it is once, few, many or a size class.

clone size	J gene	V gene	D gene	CDR3 DNA	CDR3 protein
NA	TRBJ2-3	TRBV10-3	TRBD2	TGTGCCATCAGCGGGACTAGCGGGAGAGACACAGATACGCAGTATTTT	CAISGTSGRDTDTQYF
NA	TRBJ2-7	TRBV5-1	NA	TGCGCCAGCAGCGCAGGGGCCTTCTACGAGCAGTACTTC	CASSAGAFYEQYF
NA	TRBJ1-6	TRBV7-9	NA	TGTGCCAGCAGCTTAGGGGGGAATAATTCACCCCTCCACTTT	CASSLGGNNSPLHF
NA	TRBJ2-1	TRBV5-4	NA	TGTGCCAGCAGGATCCTTGACAGGGAGGCCAATGAGCAGTTCTTC	CASRILDREANEQFF
once	TRBJ2-7	TRBV7-9	TRBD2	TGTGCCAGCGCTCTCGCGGACGGCGGGAGTACCTACGAGCAGTACTTC	CASALADGGSTYEQYF
NA	TRBJ2-5	TRBV29-1	NA	TGCAGCGTTGCCCTTATTCAAGAGACCCAGTACTTC	CSVALIQETQYF
NA	TRBJ2-1	TRBV4-3	TRBD2	TGCGCCAGCAGCCGGCTGAGGGAACTAGCGGGGGGCCTACAAGTCTTC	CASSRLRELAGGLQVF
NA	TRBJ2-2	TRBV4-1	TRBD2	TGCGCCAGCAGCCCCAGCGTCCTAGCGGGGGGACCGAACACCGGGGAGCTGTTTTTT	CASSPSVLAGGPNTGELFF
NA	TRBJ1-1	TRBV25-1	NA	TGTGCCAGCAGGGGGGCGAGCACTGAAGCTTTCTTT	CASRGASTEAFF
NA	TRBJ1-2	TRBV7-8	NA	TGTGCCAGCAGCTTAGTATCGGCAGGTTTCACGAGCGGCTACACCTTC	CASSLVSAGFTSGYTF
NA	TRBJ2-3	TRBV5-4	NA	TGTGCCAGCAGCTTCAAGACTACTGATACGCAGTATTTT	CASSFKTTDTQYF
NA	TRBJ1-1	TRBV5-8	NA	TGTGCCAGCAGCCCACGGGACCGAAGGAACACTGAAGCTTTCTTT	CASSPRDRRNTEAFF
NA	TRBJ2-7	TRBV6-5	NA	TGTGCCAGCAGTTACTCGACGGGTACCTACGAGCAGTACTTC	CASSYSTGTYEQYF
NA	TRBJ2-5	TRBV6-1	TRBD1	TGTGCCAGCAGTGAAGCGGCGGGACAGGGGTTCCAAGAGACCCAGTACTTC	CASSEAAGQGFQETQYF
NA	TRBJ2-6	TRBV5-1	NA	TGCGCCAGCAGCTTGCCAAACTCTGGGGCCAACGTCCTGACTTTC	CASSLPNSGANVLTF
NA	TRBJ2-7	TRBV5-5	TRBD2	TGTGCCAGCAGCTTGACGGCGGGAGGGTCTCTCTACGAGCAGTACTTC	CASSLTAGGSLYEQYF
NA	TRBJ2-5	TRBV18	TRBD2	TGTGCCAGCTCACCCCAGCGGGGGATCGAGACCCAGTACTTC	CASSPQRGIETQYF
NA	TRBJ1-1	TRBV6-1	NA	TGTGCCAGCATCCTGACAGGGAACACTGAAGCTTTCTTT	CASILTGNTEAFF
NA	TRBJ2-7	TRBV4-1	TRBD2	TGCGCCAGCGCCCGAGGACATTCCGGGACTAGCGGATCCTACGAGCAGTACTTC	CASARGHSGTSGSYEQYF
NA	TRBJ1-2	TRBV25-1	TRBD1	TGTGCCAGCAGTGGAGATTGGACAGGGACCTACGGCTACACCTTC	CASSGDWTGTYGYTF
NA	TRBJ2-7	TRBV7-6	NA	TGTGCCAGCAGCCTTGGGCCCCACGAGCAGTACTTC	CASSLGPHEQYF
NA	TRBJ1-5	TRBV4-3	TRBD1	TGCGCCAGCAGCCAAGAGACAGGGTTCAATCAGCCCCAGCATTTT	CASSQETGFNQPQHF
NA	TRBJ2-5	TRBV6-5	TRBD1	TGTGCCAGCAGCCGGACAGGGGCGGGGGAGACCCAGTACTTC	CASSRTGAGETQYF
NA	TRBJ1-4	TRBV4-1	NA	TGCGCCAGCAGCCAAGTACCCCGACCGAAGAATGAAAAACTGTTTTTT	CASSQVPRPKNEKLFF
NA	TRBJ2-3	TRBV4-2	NA	TGTGCCAGCAGCCAGGGTATTGGGGAGCTTGGACATACGCAGTATTTT	CASSQGIGELGHTQYF
NA	TRBJ2-7	TRBV30	TRBD1	TGTGCCTGGAGTGTGGACAGGGGGCAGTACGAGCAGTACTTC	CAWSVDRGQYEQYF
NA	TRBJ2-4	TRBV4-1	NA	TGCGCCAGCAGCCAACTAGGACTAGCCAAAAACATTCAGTACTTC	CASSQLGLAKNIQYF
NA	TRBJ2-3	TRBV20-1	NA	TGCAGTGCTCTGGGGAGAGATACGCAGTATTTT	CSALGRDTQYF
NA	TRBJ1-1	TRBV30	NA	TGTGCCTGGAGAAAGGGACTGAACACTGAAGCTTTCTTT	CAWRKGLNTEAFF
NA	TRBJ1-1	TRBV4-2	NA	TGTGCCAGCAGCCAAGGGAGGACGGCAACTGAAGCTTTCTTT	CASSQGRTATEAFF
NA	TRBJ1-2	TRBV5-1	NA	TGCGCCAGCAGCTTGAACGCAGCTAACTATGGCTACACCTTC	CASSLNAANYGYTF
NA	TRBJ1-1	TRBV6-6	NA	TGTGCCAGCAGTTACGACAGACAGTGGACTGAAGCTTTCTTT	CASSYDRQWTEAFF
NA	TRBJ2-3	TRBV18	TRBD2	TGTGCCAGCTCACCAGTTACGGGAGGGGCAGATACGCAGTATTTT	CASSPVTGGADTQYF
NA	TRBJ2-5	TRBV5-1	NA	TGCGCCAGCAGCCCAGAGAGGGGCGGCGAGACCCAGTACTTC	CASSPERGGETQYF
once	TRBJ1-2	TRBV5-1	TRBD1	TGCGCCAGCAGCCGGGACAGTATGTATGGCTACACCTTC	CASSRDSMYGYTF
NA	TRBJ1-2	TRBV20-1	NA	TGCAGTGCTGCAGGGATTGGCTACACCTTC	CSAAGIGYTF
NA	TRBJ1-4	TRBV25-1	NA	TGTGCCAGCAGTGAATTTCGGGGGGGAGTGGATGAAAAACTGTTTTTT	CASSEFRGGVDEKLFF
NA	TRBJ1-6	TRBV19	NA	TGTGCCAGTAGCGCTTGGGATGGTCGGCGATCCCTCCACTTT	CASSAWDGRRSLHF
NA	TRBJ1-3	TRBV10-3	TRBD1	TGTGCCATCAGTATAGGGGGCGCGTCTGGAAACACCATATATTTT	CAISIGGASGNTIYF
NA	TRBJ2-5	TRBV10-1	TRBD2	TGCGCCAGCAGTGCGACTAGCGGACCCCAAGAGACCCAGTACTTC	CASSATSGPQETQYF
NA	TRBJ2-7	TRBV2	NA	TGTGCCAGCAGTGTTGGCCGGGGCGCATACGAGCAGTACTTC	CASSVGRGAYEQYF